This T cell receptor (beta chain) was identified during a study of PD-1 blockade in classical Hodgkin lymphoma. Study-level background: Patients were given intravenous nivolumab, 3 mg/kg, every 2 weeks. Whole-study results and caveats: Nivolumab initiated under 1 year post-ASCT led to patient exclusion. Baseline diversity was lower in partial responders and progressors than complete responders.

Details on this clone: Its antigen remains unknown.

The data were produced by immunoSEQ multiplex PCR, yet TCRdb's version contains in-frame clones alone and is incomplete. The data contain 34,000 or so clones, approximately 90% of them singletons. The time point here: cycle 4 day 1 (C4D1), after 6 weeks of nivolumab. Every patient experienced relapse after autologous stem cell transplantation, and brentuximab vedotin exposure varied. Magnetic negative selection served to purify CD4+ T cells out of PBMCs that had been thawed. Complete response, partial response or progressive disease was each patient's best response. The sequenced sample was CD4+ T cells from blood, obtained before the fourth cycle of nivolumab. The clonotype comes from a human donor with classical Hodgkin lymphoma.

Here the CDR3 reads CASRAGVVSGELFF. The CDR3 DNA reads TGTGCCAGCAGAGCGGGAGTTGTCTCCGGGGAGCTGTTTTTT. The genes are TRBV2 and TRBJ2-2; 8 bases are shared with TRBD2. CDR3 length: 14 amino acids. The V gene's germline CDR1 is SNHLY and CDR2 FYNNEI. The junction had 6 bases not matched to a gene; V was cut back by 6 bases and J by 6 bases.